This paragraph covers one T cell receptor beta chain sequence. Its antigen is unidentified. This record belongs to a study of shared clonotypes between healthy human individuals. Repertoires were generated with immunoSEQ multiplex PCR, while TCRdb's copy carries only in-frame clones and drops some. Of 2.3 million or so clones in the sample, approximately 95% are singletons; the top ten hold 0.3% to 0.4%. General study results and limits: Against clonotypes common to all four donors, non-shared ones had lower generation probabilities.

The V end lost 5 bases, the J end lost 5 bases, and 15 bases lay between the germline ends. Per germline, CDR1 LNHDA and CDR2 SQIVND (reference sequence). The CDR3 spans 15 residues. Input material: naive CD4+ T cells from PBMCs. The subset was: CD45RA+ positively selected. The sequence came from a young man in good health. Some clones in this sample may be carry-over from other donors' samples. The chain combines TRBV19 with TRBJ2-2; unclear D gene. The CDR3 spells CASSPQAVGTGELFF. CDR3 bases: TGTGCCAGTAGTCCCCAGGCGGTGGGAACCGGGGAGCTGTTTTTT.